A single sample gave rise to the 32 T cell receptor beta chains below, sequenced in a study of cytomegalovirus exposure and HLA in healthy donors. Amplification used 60 Vbeta primers and 13 Jbeta primers. Method: immunoSEQ multiplex PCR; TCRdb's copy keeps in-frame clones and lacks some. The sample contains around 120,000 clones, more than 80% of which appear only once. The sequencing sample was made of PBMCs. The receptors here all came from a male donor in good health and CMV-seronegative.

This chain connects TRBV6-1 to TRBJ1-5; the match to TRBD1 covers 12 bases. The germline CDR1 and CDR2 sequences are MNHNS and SASEGT. The CDR3 covers 15 residues. After removal of 6 bases from V and 7 bases from J, the junction contained 7 bases not matched to a gene. The CDR3 bases are TGTGCCAGCAGGACGTTGGGGACAGGGGGCCAGCCCCAGCATTTT. Its protein is CASRTLGTGGQPQHF.

This chain's CDR3 is CASSLVGQGAEAFF. CDR3 sequence (DNA): TGTGCCAGCAGTTTAGTTGGACAGGGGGCTGAAGCTTTCTTT. This chain uses TRBV27 with TRBJ1-1; 10 bases fit TRBD1. J gave up 6 bases and V 2 bases, and 3 bases lay outside the gene matches. Germline V gene data show CDR1 as MNHEY and CDR2 as SMNVEV (reference sequence). The CDR3 contains 14 residues.

The CDR3 here is CASSESYRANYEQYF. CDR3 bases: TGTGCCAGCAGTGAATCCTACAGGGCCAACTACGAGCAGTACTTC. The chain links TRBV25-1 to TRBJ2-7; possibly TRBD1 for D (6 bases). Trimming shortened V by 1 base and J by 3 bases, and 13 bases separated the two germline ends. This CDR3 has 15 amino acids. The V gene's germline CDR1 is MGHDK and CDR2 SYGVNS.

The rearrangement joins TRBV7-3 to TRBJ2-1, with TRBD1 as a possible D gene (6 bases). The CDR3 sequence is 14 residues long. The germline V gene encodes CDR1 SGHTA and CDR2 FQGTGA. Trimming took off 3 bases at V and 6 bases at J, with 12 bases between the two ends. CDR3 DNA sequence: TGTGCCAGCAGCTTCCAGGGGTTTGGCAATGAGCAGTTCTTC. The encoded protein is CASSFQGFGNEQFF.

The chain joins TRBV7-8 to TRBJ2-7; 9 bases match TRBD1. Germline lookup yields CDR1 SGHVS and CDR2 FQNEAQ. The CDR3 is 17 amino acids. The junction had 13 bases not matched to a gene; V was cut back by 5 bases and J by 2 bases. The CDR3 is CASSPKSPGQGTYEQYF. The CDR3 DNA sequence: TGTGCCAGCAGCCCAAAAAGTCCGGGACAGGGAACCTACGAGCAGTACTTC.

V and J are TRBV28 and TRBJ1-6, with D maybe TRBD1 (6 bases). Germline CDR1 reads MDHEN; CDR2 reads SYDVKM. Trimming cost V 4 bases and J 7 bases, with 17 bases left between them. The CDR3 totals 16 residues. For the CDR3, the DNA is TGTGCCAGCAGTTGGGGGGGCCTCATTCCGAATTCACCCCTCCACTTT. It yields the protein CASSWGGLIPNSPLHF.

The table lists this clone with a few counts. The rearrangement joins TRBV9 to TRBJ1-3; unclear D gene. The CDR3 has 14 amino acids. Trimming shortened V by 0 bases and J by 2 bases, and 6 bases separated the two germline ends. The germline V gene encodes CDR1 SGDLS and CDR2 YYNGEE. Here the CDR3 DNA reads TGTGCCAGCAGCGTAGACTTCCCTGGAAACACCATATATTTT. Translation gives CASSVDFPGNTIYF.

V and J are TRBV30 and TRBJ1-1, with TRBD1 identical over 7 bases. J gave up 5 bases and V 6 bases, and 12 bases lay outside the gene matches. This CDR3 is built from 14 residues. Germline CDR1 and CDR2: GTSNPN and SVGIG (reference sequence). CDR3 DNA sequence: TGTGCCTGTACTAACAGGGGAGTGGGGACTGAAGCTTTCTTT. Its translation: CACTNRGVGTEAFF.

This clone was observed a single time. The J gene is TRBJ2-3, the V gene TRBV15; maybe TRBD2 (5 bases). V dropped 0 bases and J dropped 2 bases, with 9 bases sitting between them. CDR3 length equals 15 residues. Germline CDR1 is LNHNV and CDR2 is YYDKDF (reference sequence). The CDR3 DNA follows: TGTGCCACCAGCAGAGATCTTAGCGCCACAGATACGCAGTATTTT. Its protein is CATSRDLSATDTQYF.

The rearrangement uses TRBV9 and TRBJ2-1; 9 nucleotides align to TRBD2. Germline assignment: CDR1 SGDLS and CDR2 YYNGEE. The CDR3 runs to 14 residues. The ends lost 4 bases at V and 7 bases at J; junction bases unmatched: 6. CDR3 loop: CASSSSGTVNEQFF. CDR3 bases: TGTGCCAGCAGCTCTAGCGGGACTGTGAATGAGCAGTTCTTC.

The gene calls are TRBV7-2 and TRBJ1-1, with D perhaps TRBD1 (5 bases). This CDR3 region has 13 residues. Trimming took 2 bases from V and 5 from J, leaving 9 bases between them. Germline lookup yields CDR1 SGHTA and CDR2 FQGNSA. CDR3 sequence (DNA): TGTGCCAGCAGCTTAACCAGGGTGACTGAAGCTTTCTTT. Translated: CASSLTRVTEAFF.

This clone was detected a few times. V is TRBV7-2 and J is TRBJ2-5; the match to TRBD2 covers 10 bases. This CDR3 region has 18 residues. Losses at the gene ends were 1 base for V and 4 bases for J; bases not matched to a gene: 12. Germline V CDR1 and CDR2: SGHTA, FQGNSA. The CDR3 sequence: CASSLVASGRVGRETQYF. The DNA of the CDR3 is TGTGCCAGCAGCTTAGTCGCTAGCGGGAGAGTAGGTCGAGAGACCCAGTACTTC.

This clone was seen more than once but under ten times. V and J are TRBV6-5 and TRBJ2-7; tentatively, D is TRBD1 (5 bases). Trimming cost V 0 bases and J 4 bases, with 16 bases left between them. CDR1 is MNHEY, CDR2 SVGAGI, per germline. CDR3 length: 16 residues. CDR3 DNA: TGTGCCAGCAGTTACTCGAGTGGCAGGGTAGAATACGAGCAGTACTTC. This codes for CASSYSSGRVEYEQYF.

This chain uses TRBV4-3 with TRBJ2-1; 8 bases are shared with TRBD2. The V and J ends lost 4 bases and 8 bases, in that order; junction bases with no gene match: 10. Germline CDR1 is LGHNA and CDR2 is YSLEER. The CDR3 extends over 15 amino acids. The CDR3 sequence: CASSPRGADGDEQFF. In nucleotides, the CDR3 is TGCGCCAGCAGCCCGCGGGGGGCCGACGGGGATGAGCAGTTCTTC.

The chain has TRBV4-3 and TRBJ1-2; TRBD1 aligns across 8 bases. Germline CDR1 LGHNA, CDR2 YSLEER. J gave up 8 bases and V 3 bases, and 8 bases lay outside the gene matches. The CDR3 has 14 amino acids. The CDR3 DNA sequence: TGCGCCAGCAGCCATTATCTACAGGGGGGGGGCTACACCTTC. This codes for CASSHYLQGGGYTF.

This clone appeared once. This chain connects TRBV11-2 to TRBJ1-1; perhaps TRBD1 as D (6 bases). Germline V gene sequence: CDR1 SGHAT, CDR2 FQNNGV. This CDR3 has 15 amino acids. V was clipped by 6 bases and J by 1 base, with 15 bases between them. CDR3 sequence (DNA): TGTGCCAGCAGACCTTGGGGGCCAAAGAACACTGAAGCTTTCTTT. Translated, it gives CASRPWGPKNTEAFF.

With respect to this clone: The final CDR3 position lacks the conserved phenylalanine or tryptophan, pointing to a likely read error. The chain links TRBV14 to TRBJ2-7; 8 bases agree with TRBD2. This CDR3 comprises 14 residues. The V gene's germline CDR1 is SGHDN and CDR2 FVKESK. After removal of 3 bases from V and 7 bases from J, the junction contained 8 bases not matched to a gene. This chain's CDR3 is CASSHRGLGSEQYL. CDR3 nucleotide sequence: TGTGCCAGCAGCCACCGGGGACTAGGCTCTGAGCAGTACCTC.

The V and J genes are TRBV27 and TRBJ2-7, with TRBD2 matching over 10 bases. This CDR3 has 15 residues. Germline-derived CDR1 and CDR2 are MNHEY and SMNVEV (reference sequence). With V trimmed by 5 bases and J by 1 base, 5 bases remained unmatched. This chain's CDR3 is CASSAIAGGSYEQYF. The CDR3 DNA reads as TGTGCCAGCAGTGCAATAGCGGGAGGTTCCTACGAGCAGTACTTC.

The gene calls are TRBV7-2 and TRBJ1-6; D is ambiguous. The ends were cut back, 5 bases at V and 4 bases at J, with 9 bases in the middle. This CDR3 spans 14 amino acids. The germline gives CDR1 SGHTA, CDR2 FQGNSA. CDR3 bases: TGTGCCAGCAGCGCGATCTCTTATAATTCACCCCTCCACTTT. It encodes CASSAISYNSPLHF. Based on the CDR3 plus reference TRBV7-2 and TRBJ1-6, the full variable domain is GAGVSQSPSNKVTEKGKDVELRCDPISGHTALYWYRQSLGQGLEFLIYFQGNSAPDKSGLPSDRFSAERTGGSVSTLTIQRTQQEDSAVYLCASSAISYNSPLHFGNGTRLTVT.

This chain links TRBV7-6 with TRBJ2-3; D possibly corresponds to TRBD2 (6 bases). Trimming removed 5 bases from V and 6 bases from J, with 15 bases in between. Germline V gene data show CDR1 as SGHVS and CDR2 as FNYEAQ. This CDR3 has 14 amino acids. The CDR3 reads CASSPQSSGDTQYF. CDR3 coding DNA: TGTGCCAGCAGCCCTCAGTCCAGCGGGGATACGCAGTATTTT.

This rearrangement joins TRBV15 to TRBJ1-1; perhaps TRBD1 as D (5 bases). The CDR3 covers 18 residues. The germline V gene encodes CDR1 LNHNV and CDR2 YYDKDF (reference sequence). Trimming left V 0 bases short and J 0 bases short, with 17 bases between. The CDR3 coding sequence is TGTGCCACCAGCAGAGACGTTAGGCTGAGACAGCTGAACACTGAAGCTTTCTTT. This codes for CATSRDVRLRQLNTEAFF.

The chain has TRBV19 and TRBJ1-4; TRBD1 is a possible D gene (5 bases). The germline V gene encodes CDR1 LNHDA and CDR2 SQIVND (reference sequence). V lost 5 bases and J 1 base, leaving 23 bases between the germline ends. The CDR3 sequence is 19 residues long. CDR3 nucleotide sequence: TGTGCCAGTAGTCCCCAGGGCGTGGCAGGGTTGGGAACTAATGAAAAACTGTTTTTT. This sequence encodes CASSPQGVAGLGTNEKLFF.

The chain couples TRBV10-2 to TRBJ2-7; 13 bases align to TRBD2. The junction had 7 bases not matched to a gene; V was cut back by 3 bases and J by 2 bases. The germline V gene has CDR1 WSHSY and CDR2 SAAADI. The CDR3 is 17 residues long. CDR3 region: CASSDQKLAGGTYEQYF. CDR3 nucleotides: TGCGCCAGCAGTGACCAAAAACTAGCGGGAGGGACCTACGAGCAGTACTTC.

The DNA for the CDR3 is TGTGCCAGCAGTTCACATTATGCCCTCCTCCGGGGGAGCACAGATACGCAGTATTTT. Amino acid sequence: CASSSHYALLRGSTDTQYF. V gene TRBV27 combines with J gene TRBJ2-3; D is possibly TRBD2 (6 bases). Germline CDR1 reads MNHEY; CDR2 reads SMNVEV (reference sequence). V lost 4 bases to trimming and J lost 0 bases, with 23 bases between them. The CDR3 contains 19 residues.

V and J are TRBV27 and TRBJ2-1; the D gene is possibly TRBD2 (6 bases). CDR3 length: 15 amino acids. Germline-derived CDR1 and CDR2 are MNHEY and SMNVEV (reference sequence). V was shortened by 3 bases and J by 5 bases, with 14 bases between the two germline ends. CDR3 bases: TGTGCCAGCAGTTTCGGGGCTAGCGCTAACAATGAGCAGTTCTTC. Protein product: CASSFGASANNEQFF.

This chain connects TRBV29-1 to TRBJ2-7; 7 bases agree with TRBD1. With V trimmed by 4 bases and J by 6 bases, 9 bases remained unmatched. Germline CDR1 SQVTM, CDR2 ANQGSEA. This CDR3 region has 13 residues. The chain's CDR3 is CSVVPTGLREQYF. As DNA, the CDR3 is TGCAGCGTTGTGCCGACAGGGCTCCGCGAGCAGTACTTC.

The chain combines TRBV19 with TRBJ2-2; TRBD2 matches at 9 bases. In germline, CDR1 is LNHDA, CDR2 SQIVND (reference sequence). With V trimmed by 0 bases and J by 4 bases, 6 bases remained unmatched. CDR3 length: 17 amino acids. CDR3 DNA sequence: TGTGCCAGTAGTATAGATCCGCTAGCGGGGACCACCGGGGAGCTGTTTTTT. This codes for CASSIDPLAGTTGELFF.

The sample holds one count of this clone. The chain recombines TRBV19 with TRBJ1-2; 11 bases align to TRBD1. V gave up 5 bases and J gave up 14 bases; unmatched junction bases: 10. The germline gives CDR1 LNHDA, CDR2 SQIVND (reference sequence). The CDR3 length is 13 residues. CDR3 DNA: TGTGCCAGTAGTCTGGACAGGGGGCTTTTGTTTACCTTC. Protein product: CASSLDRGLLFTF.

The chain couples TRBV5-1 to TRBJ1-4; TRBD1 matches 7 bases. With V trimmed by 3 bases and J by 4 bases, 6 bases remained unmatched. This CDR3 comprises 15 residues. CDR1 is SGHRS, CDR2 YFSETQ, per germline. CDR3 loop: CASSSLTGFNEKLFF. CDR3 nucleotide sequence: TGCGCCAGCAGCTCCCTGACAGGGTTTAATGAAAAACTGTTTTTT.

The V and J genes are TRBV29-1 and TRBJ1-1, with TRBD1 identical over 12 bases. Germline trimming cut 6 bases from V and 5 bases from J; bases unmatched to any gene: 4. From germline, CDR1 is SQVTM and CDR2 ANQGSEA. CDR3 length: 13 amino acids. CDR3: CSVGDRGRTEAFF. For the CDR3, the DNA is TGCAGCGTGGGGGACAGGGGGCGTACTGAAGCTTTCTTT.

This sequence joins TRBV11-2 and TRBJ1-3; D is unclear. The CDR3 has 16 amino acids. Per germline, CDR1 SGHAT and CDR2 FQNNGV. The germline V and J ends were trimmed by 5 bases and 0 bases, with 14 bases remaining between them. CDR3 sequence: CASSQGGWSSGNTIYF. The CDR3 DNA reads as TGTGCCAGCAGCCAAGGCGGCTGGAGCTCTGGAAACACCATATATTTT.

A word on this clone: Other DNA sequences in this specimen translate into the identical CDR3. This chain links TRBV11-3 with TRBJ1-3; 7 bases match TRBD1. The CDR3 spans 13 residues. Trimming took 5 bases from V and 4 from J; bases not matched to a gene: 2. CDR1 SGHNT and CDR2 YENEEA come from the germline V gene. In nucleotides, the CDR3 is TGTGCCAGCAGCACAGGGGTCGGAAACACCATATATTTT. Its translation: CASSTGVGNTIYF.